These T cell receptor beta chains were read from a single sample in a study of blood T cell repertoires in COVID-19. The assay was immunoSEQ multiplex PCR, and TCRdb's table has in-frame clones only and misses some. The sample lists over 75,000 clones; around nine tenths were seen once. Sequenced input: peripheral blood. These receptors originate from a man in his fifties or sixties with acute or convalescent COVID-19. Both conserved end residues are part of each CDR3. D genes are given only for firm matches. Some rows have no size entry. The others give once, few or many, or a class for an expanded clone.

CDR3nt: TGCAGCGTTGCTCGAGGGCCGGAAGAGACCCAGTACTTC
CDR3aa: CSVARGPEETQYF
d_gene: NA
j_gene: TRBJ2-5
v_gene: TRBV29-1
abundance: NA

CDR3nt: TGTGCCAGTAGTACCGGGGATACGCAGTATTTT
CDR3aa: CASSTGDTQYF
d_gene: NA
j_gene: TRBJ2-3
v_gene: TRBV19
abundance: NA

CDR3nt: TGTGCTAGCAGCTCTCCAGGGGGAGAAGCTTTCTTT
CDR3aa: CASSSPGGEAFF
d_gene: TRBD1
j_gene: TRBJ1-1
v_gene: TRBV7-7
abundance: NA

CDR3nt: TGTGCCAGCAGCCCTCAAGGGAGCGGGAGGGGCCAGTCGAATGAGCAGTTCTTC
CDR3aa: CASSPQGSGRGQSNEQFF
d_gene: TRBD2
j_gene: TRBJ2-1
v_gene: TRBV7-3
abundance: NA

CDR3nt: TGTGCTAGTGGTTCCGGGTGGGACACTGAAGCTTTCTTT
CDR3aa: CASGSGWDTEAFF
d_gene: NA
j_gene: TRBJ1-1
v_gene: TRBV12-5
abundance: NA

CDR3nt: TGTGCCAGCAGTGACAGGGGGTTTTATGGCTACACCTTC
CDR3aa: CASSDRGFYGYTF
d_gene: TRBD1
j_gene: TRBJ1-2
v_gene: TRBV6-2/TRBV6-3
abundance: NA

CDR3nt: TGTGCCAGTAGGAACGGACAGGGATATACTGAAGCTTTCTTT
CDR3aa: CASRNGQGYTEAFF
d_gene: TRBD1
j_gene: TRBJ1-1
v_gene: TRBV19
abundance: NA

CDR3nt: TGCGCCAGCAGTGAGTCCTACAGGGGGAGAACTGAAGCTTTCTTT
CDR3aa: CASSESYRGRTEAFF
d_gene: TRBD1
j_gene: TRBJ1-1
v_gene: TRBV10-1
abundance: NA

CDR3nt: TGTGCCAAGATCAATCGGGACAGGGCAAACACTGAAGCTTTCTTT
CDR3aa: CAKINRDRANTEAFF
d_gene: TRBD1
j_gene: TRBJ1-1
v_gene: TRBV19
abundance: NA

CDR3nt: TGCAGCGTCACCGACAGCCCGAACACTGAAGCTTTCTTT
CDR3aa: CSVTDSPNTEAFF
d_gene: NA
j_gene: TRBJ1-1
v_gene: TRBV29-1
abundance: NA

CDR3nt: TGTGCCAGCAACCCAGGGGGCGGTGGCACAGATACGCAGTATTTT
CDR3aa: CASNPGGGGTDTQYF
d_gene: TRBD1
j_gene: TRBJ2-3
v_gene: TRBV13
abundance: NA

CDR3nt: TGTGCCAGCAGCCAAGATACCGGGGGCACTGAAGCTTTCTTT
CDR3aa: CASSQDTGGTEAFF
d_gene: NA
j_gene: TRBJ1-1
v_gene: TRBV4-2
abundance: once

CDR3nt: TGTGCCAGCCGCGAGAGGGAGGGCTATGGCTACACCTTC
CDR3aa: CASREREGYGYTF
d_gene: NA
j_gene: TRBJ1-2
v_gene: TRBV19
abundance: NA

CDR3nt: TGTGCCAGCAAAACAGATGGGTCGGCCTATGGCTACACCTTC
CDR3aa: CASKTDGSAYGYTF
d_gene: NA
j_gene: TRBJ1-2
v_gene: TRBV18
abundance: NA

CDR3nt: TGTGCCAGCAGCAAAGCGTTTAGGGGACAGGGGTGTAGCTACGAGCAGTACTTC
CDR3aa: CASSKAFRGQGCSYEQYF
d_gene: NA
j_gene: TRBJ2-7
v_gene: TRBV21-1
abundance: NA

CDR3nt: TGTGCCAGCAGCCCCACTGGCACAGATACGCAGTATTTT
CDR3aa: CASSPTGTDTQYF
d_gene: NA
j_gene: TRBJ2-3
v_gene: TRBV3-1/TRBV3-2
abundance: NA

CDR3nt: TGCGCCAGCAGCCAGGAGGGACTAGCGGGGCTCTCCTACGAGCAGTACTTC
CDR3aa: CASSQEGLAGLSYEQYF
d_gene: TRBD2
j_gene: TRBJ2-7
v_gene: TRBV4-1
abundance: NA

CDR3nt: TGTGCCAGCACCTCAGACTCAGCTGAGGAAAAACTGTTTTTT
CDR3aa: CASTSDSAEEKLFF
d_gene: NA
j_gene: TRBJ1-4
v_gene: TRBV5-4
abundance: NA

CDR3nt: TGTGCCAGCAGTTTCGGAGCAGGGGGCTTATTCAATCAGCCCCAGCATTTT
CDR3aa: CASSFGAGGLFNQPQHF
d_gene: TRBD1
j_gene: TRBJ1-5
v_gene: TRBV28
abundance: few

CDR3nt: TGTGCCAGCTCACCATTTGGGACAGCCAATAATTCACCCCTCCACTTT
CDR3aa: CASSPFGTANNSPLHF
d_gene: TRBD1
j_gene: TRBJ1-6
v_gene: TRBV18
abundance: few

CDR3nt: TGTGCCAGCAGCGTACCCCTCACAGGGGACACCGGGGAGCTGTTTTTT
CDR3aa: CASSVPLTGDTGELFF
d_gene: TRBD1
j_gene: TRBJ2-2
v_gene: TRBV9
abundance: NA

CDR3nt: TGTGCCAGCAGCCAAGATAAACAATCTGGAGAGACCCAGTACTTC
CDR3aa: CASSQDKQSGETQYF
d_gene: NA
j_gene: TRBJ2-5
v_gene: TRBV4-2
abundance: NA

CDR3nt: TGTGCCAGCAGCTTAGGGGCAGCTAATTCACCCCTCCACTTT
CDR3aa: CASSLGAANSPLHF
d_gene: NA
j_gene: TRBJ1-6
v_gene: TRBV7-3
abundance: few

CDR3nt: TGTGCCAGCAGACCAGTGGGTTGGCAGGGCGGCTCCTACGAGCAGTACTTC
CDR3aa: CASRPVGWQGGSYEQYF
d_gene: NA
j_gene: TRBJ2-7
v_gene: TRBV27
abundance: NA

CDR3nt: TGTGCCAGCACCCGGACAGTCACTGAAGCTTTCTTT
CDR3aa: CASTRTVTEAFF
d_gene: NA
j_gene: TRBJ1-1
v_gene: TRBV12-3/TRBV12-4
abundance: NA

CDR3nt: TGCGCCAGCAGCCGAAATCCGACAGGGTACTACGAGCAGTACTTC
CDR3aa: CASSRNPTGYYEQYF
d_gene: TRBD1
j_gene: TRBJ2-7
v_gene: TRBV4-3
abundance: NA

CDR3nt: TGTGCCAGCAGCCAAGTGGGACAGGAATCTGGAAACACCATATATTTT
CDR3aa: CASSQVGQESGNTIYF
d_gene: TRBD1
j_gene: TRBJ1-3
v_gene: TRBV4-2
abundance: NA

CDR3nt: TGTGCCAGCAGCCGACAGAGGGGGCAGGGGGGCAATCAGCCCCAGCATTTT
CDR3aa: CASSRQRGQGGNQPQHF
d_gene: TRBD1
j_gene: TRBJ1-5
v_gene: TRBV6-2/TRBV6-3
abundance: NA

CDR3nt: TGTGCCAGCTACGGGAGTATCGACAATGAGCAGTTCTTC
CDR3aa: CASYGSIDNEQFF
d_gene: NA
j_gene: TRBJ2-1
v_gene: TRBV28
abundance: NA

CDR3nt: TGTGCCAGCAGTACCAGAGGGAGCACTGAAGCTTTCTTT
CDR3aa: CASSTRGSTEAFF
d_gene: NA
j_gene: TRBJ1-1
v_gene: TRBV27
abundance: NA

CDR3nt: TGTGCCACCAGTAGTGCAGGGGGCGGCTCTGGGGCCAACGTCCTGACTTTC
CDR3aa: CATSSAGGGSGANVLTF
d_gene: TRBD1
j_gene: TRBJ2-6
v_gene: TRBV24-1
abundance: NA

CDR3nt: TGTGCCAGCAGCTTGAGATGGGGGACTGAGCCCCAGCATTTT
CDR3aa: CASSLRWGTEPQHF
d_gene: NA
j_gene: TRBJ1-5
v_gene: TRBV5-6
abundance: NA

CDR3nt: TGTGCCAGCAGCCCAGGGACTAGCGGGCTGGTCCCGCAGTACTTC
CDR3aa: CASSPGTSGLVPQYF
d_gene: TRBD2
j_gene: TRBJ2-7
v_gene: TRBV3-1/TRBV3-2
abundance: NA

CDR3nt: TGTGCCAGCAGCTTACGACAGAACACTGAAGCTTTCTTT
CDR3aa: CASSLRQNTEAFF
d_gene: NA
j_gene: TRBJ1-1
v_gene: TRBV11-3
abundance: NA

CDR3nt: TGCAGCGTCTCAGGGGGTTCCTACAATGAGCAGTTCTTC
CDR3aa: CSVSGGSYNEQFF
d_gene: TRBD1
j_gene: TRBJ2-1
v_gene: TRBV29-1
abundance: few

CDR3nt: TGTGCCTGGAGTAGGGGGGGACCCTACAATGAGCAGTTCTTC
CDR3aa: CAWSRGGPYNEQFF
d_gene: NA
j_gene: TRBJ2-1
v_gene: TRBV30
abundance: once

CDR3nt: TGTGCCAGCAGCCGGGACAGGGGGTCTGGGGCCAACGTCCTGACTTTC
CDR3aa: CASSRDRGSGANVLTF
d_gene: TRBD1
j_gene: TRBJ2-6
v_gene: TRBV2
abundance: NA